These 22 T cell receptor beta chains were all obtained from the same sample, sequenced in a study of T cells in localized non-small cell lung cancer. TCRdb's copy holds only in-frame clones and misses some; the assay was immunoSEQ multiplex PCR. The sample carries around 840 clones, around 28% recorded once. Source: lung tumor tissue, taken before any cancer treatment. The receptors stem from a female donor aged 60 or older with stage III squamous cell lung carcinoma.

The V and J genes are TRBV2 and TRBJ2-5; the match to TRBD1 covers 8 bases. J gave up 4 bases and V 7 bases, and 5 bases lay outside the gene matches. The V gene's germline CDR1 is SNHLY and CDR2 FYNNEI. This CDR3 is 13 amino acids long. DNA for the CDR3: TGTGCCAGCACCCGAGGACAGGGAGAGACCCAGTACTTC. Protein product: CASTRGQGETQYF.

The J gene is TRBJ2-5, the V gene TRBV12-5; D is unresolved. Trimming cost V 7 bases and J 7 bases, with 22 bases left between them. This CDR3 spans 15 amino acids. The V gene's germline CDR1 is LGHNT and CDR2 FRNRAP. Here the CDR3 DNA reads TGTGCTAGTGCCCCCCCGGCTGGATTTTCCGGGACCCAGTACTTC. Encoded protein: CASAPPAGFSGTQYF.

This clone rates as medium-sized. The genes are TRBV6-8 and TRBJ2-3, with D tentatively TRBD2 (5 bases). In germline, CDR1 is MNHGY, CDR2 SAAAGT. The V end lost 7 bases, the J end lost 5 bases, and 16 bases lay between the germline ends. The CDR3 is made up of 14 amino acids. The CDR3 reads CASTPGRMGDTQYF. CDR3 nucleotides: TGTGCCAGCACTCCGGGAAGAATGGGAGATACGCAGTATTTT.

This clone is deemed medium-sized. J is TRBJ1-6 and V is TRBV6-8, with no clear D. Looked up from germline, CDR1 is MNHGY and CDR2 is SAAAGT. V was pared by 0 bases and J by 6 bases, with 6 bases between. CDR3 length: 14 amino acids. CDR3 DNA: TGTGCCAGCAGTTACTCGGGATCTAATTCACCCCTCCACTTT. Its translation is CASSYSGSNSPLHF.

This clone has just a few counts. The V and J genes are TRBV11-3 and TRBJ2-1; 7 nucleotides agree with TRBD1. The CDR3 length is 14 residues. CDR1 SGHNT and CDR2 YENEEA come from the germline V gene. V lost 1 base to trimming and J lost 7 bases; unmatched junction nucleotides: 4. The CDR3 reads CASSLGTGENEQFF. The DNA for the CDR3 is TGTGCCAGCAGCTTAGGTACAGGGGAGAATGAGCAGTTCTTC.

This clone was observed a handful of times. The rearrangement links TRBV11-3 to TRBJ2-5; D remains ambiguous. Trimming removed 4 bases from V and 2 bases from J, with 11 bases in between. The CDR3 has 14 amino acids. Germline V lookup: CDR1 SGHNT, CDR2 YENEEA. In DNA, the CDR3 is TGTGCCAGCAGCTCCTCCGGTGCTCAAGAGACCCAGTACTTC. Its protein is CASSSSGAQETQYF.

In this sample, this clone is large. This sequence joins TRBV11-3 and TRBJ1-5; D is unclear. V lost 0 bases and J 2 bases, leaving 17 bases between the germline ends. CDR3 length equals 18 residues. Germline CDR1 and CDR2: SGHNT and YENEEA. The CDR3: CASSLDPAFPTGNQPQHF. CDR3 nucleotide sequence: TGTGCCAGCAGCTTAGATCCGGCCTTCCCGACGGGCAATCAGCCCCAGCATTTT.

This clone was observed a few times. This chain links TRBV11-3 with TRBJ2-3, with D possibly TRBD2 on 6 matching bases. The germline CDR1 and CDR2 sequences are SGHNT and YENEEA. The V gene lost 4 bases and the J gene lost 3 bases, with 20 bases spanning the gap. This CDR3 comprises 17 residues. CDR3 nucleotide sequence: TGTGCCAGCAGCTCCAGGAAGACTAGTAGATTAACAGATACGCAGTATTTT. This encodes CASSSRKTSRLTDTQYF.

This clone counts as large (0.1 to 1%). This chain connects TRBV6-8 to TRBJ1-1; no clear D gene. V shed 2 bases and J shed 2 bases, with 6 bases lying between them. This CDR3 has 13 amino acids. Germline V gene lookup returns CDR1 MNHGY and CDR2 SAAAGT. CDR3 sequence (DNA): TGTGCCAGCAGTTACACAGATAACACTGAAGCTTTCTTT. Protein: CASSYTDNTEAFF.

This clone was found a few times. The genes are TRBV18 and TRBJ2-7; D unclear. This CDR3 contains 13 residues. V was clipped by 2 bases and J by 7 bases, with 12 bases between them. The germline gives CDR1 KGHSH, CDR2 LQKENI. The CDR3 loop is CASSPSDTREQYF. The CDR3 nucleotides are TGTGCCAGCTCACCATCGGATACGAGGGAGCAGTACTTC.

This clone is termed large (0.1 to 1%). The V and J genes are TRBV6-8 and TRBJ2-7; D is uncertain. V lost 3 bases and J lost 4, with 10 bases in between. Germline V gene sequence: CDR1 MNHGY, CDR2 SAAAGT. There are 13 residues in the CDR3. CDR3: CASSYSNQYEQYF. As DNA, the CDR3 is TGTGCCAGCAGTTATTCGAACCAATACGAGCAGTACTTC.

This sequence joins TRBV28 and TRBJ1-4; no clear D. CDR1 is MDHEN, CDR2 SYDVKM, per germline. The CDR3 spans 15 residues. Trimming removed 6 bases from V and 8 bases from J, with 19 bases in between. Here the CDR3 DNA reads TGTGCCAGCAGGGGCGGGCCGGGCAGTGAGGAAAAACTGTTTTTT. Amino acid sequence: CASRGGPGSEEKLFF.

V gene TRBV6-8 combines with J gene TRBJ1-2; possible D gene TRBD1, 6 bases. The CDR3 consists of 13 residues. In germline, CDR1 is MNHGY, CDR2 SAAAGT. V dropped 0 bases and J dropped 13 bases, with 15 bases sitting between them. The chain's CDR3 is CASSYSTGAGATF. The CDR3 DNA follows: TGTGCCAGCAGTTACTCGACAGGAGCTGGGGCCACCTTC.

CDR3 DNA sequence: TGTGCCAGCAGTCCATCACACTACTACGAGCAGTACTTC. The encoded protein is CASSPSHYYEQYF. The chain links TRBV28 to TRBJ2-7; D gene unclear. Germline values: CDR1 MDHEN, CDR2 SYDVKM. The V end was cut by 5 bases, the J end by 3 bases, with 11 bases between. The CDR3 consists of 13 residues.

The CDR3 DNA reads as TGCAGCGTTGCAGGACAGGGGGGCGGAAACACTGAAGCTTTCTTT. This encodes CSVAGQGGGNTEAFF. V usage is TRBV29-1 and J usage is TRBJ1-1, with 10 bases fitting TRBD1. This CDR3 region has 15 residues. V lost 4 bases, J lost 2 bases, and 7 bases stayed unmatched. The germline V gene has CDR1 SQVTM and CDR2 ANQGSEA.

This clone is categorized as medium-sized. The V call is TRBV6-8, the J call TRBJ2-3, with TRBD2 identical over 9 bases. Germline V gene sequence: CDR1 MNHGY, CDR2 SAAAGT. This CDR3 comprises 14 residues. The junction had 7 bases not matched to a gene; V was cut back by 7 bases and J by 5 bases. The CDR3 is CASTSGRMGDTQYF. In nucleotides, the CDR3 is TGTGCCAGCACCAGCGGGAGGATGGGAGATACGCAGTATTTT.

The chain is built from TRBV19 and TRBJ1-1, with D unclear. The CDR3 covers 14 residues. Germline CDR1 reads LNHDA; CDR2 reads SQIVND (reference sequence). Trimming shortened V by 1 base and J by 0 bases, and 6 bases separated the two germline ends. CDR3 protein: CASSIGLMNTEAFF. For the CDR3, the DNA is TGTGCCAGTAGTATAGGACTGATGAACACTGAAGCTTTCTTT.

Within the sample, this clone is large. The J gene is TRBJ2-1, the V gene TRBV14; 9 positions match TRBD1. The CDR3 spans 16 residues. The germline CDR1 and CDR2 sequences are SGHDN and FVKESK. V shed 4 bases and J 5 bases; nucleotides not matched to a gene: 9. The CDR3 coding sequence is TGTGCCAGCAGCCCTATCCCGGGACAGGGAGACAATGAGCAGTTCTTC. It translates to CASSPIPGQGDNEQFF.

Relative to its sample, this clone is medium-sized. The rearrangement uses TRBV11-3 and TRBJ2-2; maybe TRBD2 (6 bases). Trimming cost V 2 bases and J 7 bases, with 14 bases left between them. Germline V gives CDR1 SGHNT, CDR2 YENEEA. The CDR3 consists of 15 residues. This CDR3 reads CASSLPGRGIGELFF. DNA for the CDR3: TGTGCCAGCAGCTTACCCGGGAGAGGTATCGGGGAGCTGTTTTTT.

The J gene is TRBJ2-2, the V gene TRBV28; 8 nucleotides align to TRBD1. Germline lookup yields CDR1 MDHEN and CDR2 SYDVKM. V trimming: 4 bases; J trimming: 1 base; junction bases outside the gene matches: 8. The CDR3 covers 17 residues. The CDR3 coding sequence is TGTGCCAGCAGTTACCCGACAGGGGTGATGAACACCGGGGAGCTGTTTTTT. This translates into CASSYPTGVMNTGELFF.

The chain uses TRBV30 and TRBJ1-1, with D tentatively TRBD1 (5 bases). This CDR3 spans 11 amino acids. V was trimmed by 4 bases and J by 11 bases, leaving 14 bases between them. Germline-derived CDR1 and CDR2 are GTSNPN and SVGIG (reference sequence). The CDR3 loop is CAWTPGRLAFF. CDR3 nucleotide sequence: TGTGCCTGGACTCCGGGACGGCTTGCTTTCTTT.

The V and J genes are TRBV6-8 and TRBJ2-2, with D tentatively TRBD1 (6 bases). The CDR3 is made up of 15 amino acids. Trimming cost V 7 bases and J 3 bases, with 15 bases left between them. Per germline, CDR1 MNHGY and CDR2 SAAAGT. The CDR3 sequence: CASTPGRGYTGELFF. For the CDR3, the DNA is TGTGCCAGCACCCCCGGCAGGGGATACACCGGGGAGCTGTTTTTT.